This TCR beta chain was sequenced during a study of shared clonotypes between healthy human individuals. About the research overall: Every donor yielded three CD4 naive, three CD4 memory, two CD8 naive and one CD8 memory plate.

Using immunoSEQ multiplex PCR, the repertoire was profiled, and TCRdb retains in-frame clones only, with some absent. This repertoire shows about 2.3 million clones, just under 95% found once; its top ten account for 0.37%. In germline, CDR1 is MDHEN, CDR2 SYDVKM. This CDR3 comprises 14 residues. V was trimmed by 0 bases and J by 9 bases, leaving 14 bases between them. The sample was naive CD4+ T cells from PBMCs. Subset reported: CD45RA+ positively selected. The J gene is TRBJ1-1, the V gene TRBV28; D gene ambiguous. The sequence derives from a man younger than 35 in good health. Some clones in this sample may be carry-over from other donors' samples. CDR3 sequence: CASSLWSRISQAFF. DNA of the CDR3: TGTGCCAGCAGTTTATGGTCCCGCATTTCCCAAGCTTTCTTT.